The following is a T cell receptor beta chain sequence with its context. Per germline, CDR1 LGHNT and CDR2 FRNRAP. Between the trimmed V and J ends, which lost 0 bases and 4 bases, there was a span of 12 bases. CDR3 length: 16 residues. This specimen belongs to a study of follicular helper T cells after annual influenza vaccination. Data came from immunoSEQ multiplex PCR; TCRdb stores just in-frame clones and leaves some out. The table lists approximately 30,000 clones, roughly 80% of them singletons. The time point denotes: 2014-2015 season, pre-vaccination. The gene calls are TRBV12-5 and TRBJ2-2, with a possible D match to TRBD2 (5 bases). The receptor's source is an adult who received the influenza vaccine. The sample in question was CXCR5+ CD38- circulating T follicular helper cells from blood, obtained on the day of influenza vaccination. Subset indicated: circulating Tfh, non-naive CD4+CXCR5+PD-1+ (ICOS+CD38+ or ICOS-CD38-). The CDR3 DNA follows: TGTGCTAGTGGTTTGGTTGGAGCGGTGCCCACCGGGGAGCTGTTTTTT. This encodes CASGLVGAVPTGELFF.